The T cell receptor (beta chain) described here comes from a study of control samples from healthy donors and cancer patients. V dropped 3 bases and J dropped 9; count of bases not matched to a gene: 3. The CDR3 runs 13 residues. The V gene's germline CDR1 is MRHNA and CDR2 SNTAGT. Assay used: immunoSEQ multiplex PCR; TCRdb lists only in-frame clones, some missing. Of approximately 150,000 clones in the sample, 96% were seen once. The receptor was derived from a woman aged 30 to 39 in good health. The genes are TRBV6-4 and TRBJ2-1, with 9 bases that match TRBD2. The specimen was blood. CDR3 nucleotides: TGTGCCAGCAGTGAAAGGCGGGGGGGTGAGCAGTTCTTC. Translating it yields CASSERRGGEQFF.